Presented here are 24 T cell receptor beta chains from one specimen sequenced in a study of T cell repertoires in cytomegalovirus infection (dated by TCRdb to between 2018 and 2020). These reads were obtained on an Illumina HiSeq 1500. The public reads were run again by TCRdb, first through fastp at Q25 and then through MiXCR, and only productive beta chains were kept. Rows are combined by CDR3 protein, so each entry shows the most common genes and DNA. Recorded for this sample are some 700,000 distinct CDR3 sequences; about 40% of them occurred a single time. Of the sample, 2.8% falls within the top ten clones. The sample comprised PBMCs. The receptor set was obtained from a human donor in good health (CMV status not recorded). Some clones in this sample may be carry-over from other donors' samples.

The CDR3, as DNA: TGTGCCAGTAGACCCTCCGGAGTTAGTAATGAAAAACTGTTTTTT. Translation: CASRPSGVSNEKLFF. The V call is TRBV28, the J call TRBJ1-4; unclear D gene. Trimming removed 9 bases from V and 4 bases from J, with 18 bases in between. There are 15 residues in the CDR3. CDR1 is MDHEN, CDR2 SYDVKM, per germline.

The gene calls are TRBV18 and TRBJ1-1; 7 bases align to TRBD1. With V trimmed by 3 bases and J by 2 bases, 9 bases remained unmatched. This CDR3 comprises 16 residues. Germline V gene lookup returns CDR1 KGHSH and CDR2 LQKENI. The CDR3 reads CASSPGIDRVNTEAFF. The CDR3, as DNA: TGTGCCAGCTCACCGGGAATAGACAGGGTCAACACTGAAGCTTTCTTT.

The V and J genes are TRBV7-3 and TRBJ1-1; tentatively, D is TRBD1 (5 bases). Germline V gene data show CDR1 as SGHTA and CDR2 as FQGTGA. The CDR3 spans 13 residues. Deletions cut 4 bases from V and 6 bases from J, with 12 bases between. As DNA, the CDR3 is TGTGCCAGCAGCTCTGGGGCGGGGCCTGAAGCTTTCTTT. Its translation: CASSSGAGPEAFF.

The rearrangement links TRBV19 to TRBJ1-2; D unclear. CDR3 length: 19 residues. Germline V gene data show CDR1 as LNHDA and CDR2 as SQIVND (reference sequence). V lost 10 bases and J 3 bases, leaving 33 bases between the germline ends. The CDR3 DNA reads TGTGCCACCGAACTTCAGGCGACCGAGACCGTTCGTTACTACTATGGCTACACCTTC. Its translation: CATELQATETVRYYYGYTF.

This clonotype was detected many times. V usage is TRBV7-2 and J usage is TRBJ2-5, with TRBD2 matching 13 bases. The V segment lost 1 base and the J segment 7 bases; nucleotides outside the gene matches: 9. The CDR3 covers 17 residues. Germline V gene data show CDR1 as SGHTA and CDR2 as FQGNSA. The CDR3 loop reads CASSLVHTSGRARTQYF. The CDR3 DNA is TGTGCCAGCAGCTTAGTCCATACTAGCGGGAGGGCCAGGACCCAGTACTTC. The full variable domain, in which reference TRBV7-2 and TRBJ2-5 provide the parts outside the CDR3, is GAGVSQSPSNKVTEKGKDVELRCDPISGHTALYWYRQSLGQGLEFLIYFQGNSAPDKSGLPSDRFSAERTGGSVSTLTIQRTQQEDSAVYLCASSLVHTSGRARTQYFGPGTRLLVL.

There are many counts of this clonotype. The CDR3 region is CASSSRTGGGNGYTF. In DNA form, the CDR3 reads TGTGCCAGCAGCTCGAGGACAGGGGGCGGTAATGGCTACACCTTC. V usage is TRBV7-6 and J usage is TRBJ1-2; 11 bases map to TRBD1. V lost 4 bases, J lost 6 bases, and 7 bases stayed unmatched. The CDR3 is 15 residues long. Germline loops: CDR1 SGHVS, CDR2 FNYEAQ.

The rearrangement joins TRBV6-8 to TRBJ1-1, with D unresolved. The germline V and J ends were trimmed by 2 bases and 8 bases, with 15 bases remaining between them. Germline lookup yields CDR1 MNHGY and CDR2 SAAAGT. This CDR3 is built from 14 residues. This CDR3 is CASSYDGPTREAFF. CDR3 sequence (DNA): TGTGCCAGCAGTTACGACGGGCCTACCCGCGAAGCTTTCTTT.

In its sample, this clonotype was seen a few times. J is TRBJ1-2 and V is TRBV5-6, with TRBD1 identical over 7 bases. The CDR3 contains 17 residues. V lost 3 bases, J lost 4 bases, and 15 bases stayed unmatched. Germline lookup yields CDR1 SGHDT and CDR2 YYEEEE. The CDR3 spells CASSSETDRATPYGYTF. Here the CDR3 DNA reads TGTGCCAGCAGCTCGGAGACCGACAGGGCCACCCCCTATGGCTACACCTTC.

This clonotype came up a few times. This chain joins TRBV5-5 and TRBJ2-1, with TRBD1 identical over 7 bases. Germline V gives CDR1 SGHKS, CDR2 YYEKEE (reference sequence). The CDR3 is 14 residues long. V was clipped by 3 bases and J by 2 bases; unmatched bases: 2. The CDR3 spells CASSSRGTYNEQFF. In DNA form, the CDR3 reads TGTGCCAGCAGCTCCAGGGGGACCTACAATGAGCAGTTCTTC.

The chain uses TRBV29-1 and TRBJ2-3; 9 positions agree with TRBD2. Per germline, CDR1 SQVTM and CDR2 ANQGSEA. Germline trimming cut 2 bases from V and 5 bases from J; bases unmatched to any gene: 17. This CDR3 is 18 amino acids long. Here the CDR3 reads CSVEPIRGSGRREDTQYF. In DNA, the CDR3 is TGCAGCGTTGAACCGATCCGGGGTAGCGGGAGACGGGAAGATACGCAGTATTTT.

This clonotype has more than one count but fewer than ten. The chain recombines TRBV19 with TRBJ2-7; D might be TRBD2 (5 bases). The V end lost 6 bases, the J end lost 3 bases, and 15 bases lay between the germline ends. The CDR3 consists of 14 residues. Germline V gene data show CDR1 as LNHDA and CDR2 as SQIVND (reference sequence). Here the CDR3 reads CASRVASGGYEQYF. The CDR3 DNA reads TGTGCCAGTAGGGTTGCCAGCGGAGGCTACGAGCAGTACTTC. The complete variable domain, with remaining parts taken from reference TRBV19 and TRBJ2-7, reads DGGITQSPKYLFRKEGQNVTLSCEQNLNHDAMYWYRQDPGQGLRLIYYSQIVNDFQKGDIAEGYSVSREKKESFPLTVTSAQKNPTAFYLCASRVASGGYEQYFGPGTRLTVT.

This clonotype was counted once. This could be a read error, since a much larger clone is one nucleotide away. The chain recombines TRBV7-2 with TRBJ1-3, with D possibly TRBD1 on 5 matching bases. This CDR3 has 18 residues. Per germline, CDR1 SGHTA and CDR2 FQGNSA. The CDR3 DNA follows: TGTGCCAGCAGCTTAACCCCGGCGGGGCAGCTCTCTGGAACCACCATATATTTT. The encoded protein is CASSLTPAGQLSGTTIYF.

This clonotype was detected a few times. The J gene is TRBJ2-1, the V gene TRBV10-2; D unresolved. V was cut by 8 bases and J by 9 bases, with 11 bases left in between. Germline V gives CDR1 WSHSY, CDR2 SAAADI. CDR3 length: 11 amino acids. DNA for the CDR3: TGCGCCAGCGGGCCCGGGCGTGAGCAGTTCTTC. Amino acids: CASGPGREQFF.

This clonotype was seen repeatedly, ten times or more. The chain carries TRBV15 and TRBJ2-1, with TRBD1 matching 7 bases. Germline V gene data show CDR1 as LNHNV and CDR2 as YYDKDF (reference sequence). The CDR3 consists of 15 residues. V gave up 0 bases and J gave up 5 bases; unmatched junction bases: 4. The DNA for the CDR3 is TGTGCCACCAGCAGAGAAGGACAGGCGCACAATGAGCAGTTCTTC. This translates into CATSREGQAHNEQFF.

The genes are TRBV7-9 and TRBJ2-1, with 7 bases aligning to TRBD1. Germline-derived CDR1 and CDR2 are SEHNR and FQNEAQ (reference sequence). Germline trimming cut 5 bases from V and 10 bases from J; bases unmatched to any gene: 8. CDR3 length: 13 residues. CDR3 coding DNA: TGTGCCAGCAGCCGGGACAGCGAACAAGAGCAGTTCTTC. Translated, it gives CASSRDSEQEQFF.

The rearrangement uses TRBV29-1 and TRBJ1-1; 7 bases line up with TRBD1. The CDR3 is made up of 16 amino acids. The germline gives CDR1 SQVTM, CDR2 ANQGSEA. V lost 6 bases, J lost 6 bases, and 19 bases stayed unmatched. The CDR3 region has the DNA TGCAGCGTCTCGGGACAGACGATACTACGAACAGCTGAAGCTTTCTTT. The encoded protein is CSVSGQTILRTAEAFF.

V usage is TRBV7-8 and J usage is TRBJ2-5, with D perhaps matching TRBD1 or TRBD2 (5 bases each). V was cut by 5 bases and J by 1 base, with 11 bases left in between. Germline CDR1 is SGHVS and CDR2 is FQNEAQ. There are 14 residues in the CDR3. Written as DNA, the CDR3 is TGTGCCAGCAGCCGGGGACGGTCCCAAGAGACCCAGTACTTC. This gives the protein CASSRGRSQETQYF.

This clonotype was found once. V usage is TRBV2 and J usage is TRBJ1-3, with D possibly TRBD1 on 5 matching bases. Trimming removed 6 bases at V and 0 bases at J, with 12 bases between. CDR3 length: 15 residues. The germline gives CDR1 SNHLY, CDR2 FYNNEI. CDR3 in amino acids: CASSLGGVSGNTIYF. The CDR3 region has the DNA TGTGCCAGCAGCCTCGGGGGGGTCTCTGGAAACACCATATATTTT.

This clonotype has just a few counts. The genes are TRBV6-5 and TRBJ1-1; TRBD1 is a possible D gene (6 bases). Per the germline V gene, CDR1 is MNHEY and CDR2 is SVGAGI. V gave up 6 bases and J gave up 0 bases, with 11 bases separating them. The CDR3 runs 14 residues. CDR3 bases: TGTGCCAGCAGCGGACAGAGCATGAACACTGAAGCTTTCTTT. Residues: CASSGQSMNTEAFF.

Points on this clonotype: The conserved final phenylalanine or tryptophan is absent from the CDR3, which likely points to a read error. DNA of the CDR3: TGTGCCAGCAGCCCCAGAGCGGGGGTGTTCACGCAGTATTTG. As protein: CASSPRAGVFTQYL. The rearrangement uses TRBV7-8 and TRBJ2-3; 8 nucleotides align to TRBD2. CDR3 size: 14 residues. J lost 9 bases, V lost 5 bases, and 10 bases had no gene match. Germline CDR1 reads SGHVS; CDR2 reads FQNEAQ.

This rearrangement joins TRBV5-1 to TRBJ2-6; TRBD1 matches at 7 bases. V was clipped by 0 bases and J by 4 bases; unmatched bases: 4. Germline V gives CDR1 SGHRS, CDR2 YFSETQ. The CDR3 loop spans 16 amino acids. CDR3 in amino acids: CASSLGTGEGANVLTF. DNA of the CDR3: TGCGCCAGCAGCTTGGGAACAGGGGAGGGGGCCAACGTCCTGACTTTC.

The chain has TRBV13 and TRBJ1-1; possibly TRBD1 for D (6 bases). Germline V CDR1 and CDR2: PRHDT, FYEKMQ (reference sequence). The CDR3 spans 14 residues. The V and J ends lost 6 bases and 0 bases respectively, with 11 bases between them. The chain's CDR3 is CASSTGGLNTEAFF. CDR3 bases: TGTGCCAGCAGTACCGGGGGCCTGAACACTGAAGCTTTCTTT.

This chain connects TRBV28 to TRBJ1-4; 8 bases map to TRBD1. The CDR3 contains 15 residues. Germline V gives CDR1 MDHEN, CDR2 SYDVKM. With V trimmed by 3 bases and J by 8 bases, 8 bases remained unmatched. This CDR3 reads CASSLIQGAKEKLFF. The CDR3 DNA is TGTGCCAGCAGTTTGATCCAGGGGGCGAAGGAAAAACTGTTTTTT.

This clonotype was recorded many times. V and J are TRBV7-6 and TRBJ1-4; D uncertain. From germline, CDR1 is SGHVS and CDR2 FNYEAQ. V shed 4 bases and J shed 13 bases, with 16 bases lying between them. The CDR3 has 13 amino acids. Here the CDR3 DNA reads TGTGCCAGCAGCTCCCGGACGGTTCGTAGACTGTTTTTT. It yields the protein CASSSRTVRRLFF.